This TCR beta chain originates from a study of shared clonotypes between healthy human individuals. This clone was observed many times. What it binds is not known. The V gene end was trimmed by 3 bases and the J gene end by 1 base; junction bases not matched to a gene: 6. This CDR3 spans 17 amino acids. CDR1 MDHEN and CDR2 SYDVKM come from the germline V gene. Assay used: immunoSEQ multiplex PCR; TCRdb lists only in-frame clones, some missing. The repertoire consists of around 700,000 clones, with around 90% occurring once and the leading ten covering roughly 22%. CD45RO-negative CD8 cells positively selected for CCR7 made up the naive population, which excluded terminally differentiated effector memory CD45RA+ cells. Study results and caveats: Estimated richness values were generally larger in naive subsets than in memory subsets.

The chain uses TRBV28 and TRBJ2-1; 10 bases align to TRBD2. The material sequenced was naive CD8+ T cells sorted from blood. The TCR comes from a man between 25 and 39 years old in good health. This CDR3 reads CASSLGAGGDSYNEQFF. The CDR3 DNA reads as TGTGCCAGCAGTTTGGGAGCGGGAGGGGATTCCTACAATGAGCAGTTCTTC.